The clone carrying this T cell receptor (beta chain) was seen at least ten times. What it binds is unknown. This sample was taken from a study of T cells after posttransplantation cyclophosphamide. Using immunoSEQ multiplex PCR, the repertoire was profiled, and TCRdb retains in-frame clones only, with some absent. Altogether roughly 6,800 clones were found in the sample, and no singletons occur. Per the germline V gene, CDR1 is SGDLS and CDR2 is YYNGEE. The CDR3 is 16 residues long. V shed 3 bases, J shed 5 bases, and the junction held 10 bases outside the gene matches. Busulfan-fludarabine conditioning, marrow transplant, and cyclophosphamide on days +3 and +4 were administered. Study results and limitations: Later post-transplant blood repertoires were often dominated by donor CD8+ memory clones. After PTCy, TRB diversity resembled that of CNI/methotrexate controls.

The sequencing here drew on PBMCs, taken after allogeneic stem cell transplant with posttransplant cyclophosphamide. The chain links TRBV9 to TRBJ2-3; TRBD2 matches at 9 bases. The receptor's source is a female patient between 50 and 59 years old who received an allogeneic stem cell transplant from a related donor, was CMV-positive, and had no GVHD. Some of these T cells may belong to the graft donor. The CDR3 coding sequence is TGTGCCAGCAGCGCCTTAGCGGGAGTCTTGCAAGATACGCAGTATTTT. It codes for CASSALAGVLQDTQYF.